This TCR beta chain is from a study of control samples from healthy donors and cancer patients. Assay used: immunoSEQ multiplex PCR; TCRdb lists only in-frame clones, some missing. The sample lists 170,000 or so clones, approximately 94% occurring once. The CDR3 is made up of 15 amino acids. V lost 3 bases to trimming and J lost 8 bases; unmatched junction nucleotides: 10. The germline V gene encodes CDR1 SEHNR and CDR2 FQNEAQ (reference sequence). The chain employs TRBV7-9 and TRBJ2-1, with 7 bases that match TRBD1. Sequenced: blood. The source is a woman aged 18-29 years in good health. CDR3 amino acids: CASSLGQGVRDEQFF. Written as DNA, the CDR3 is TGTGCCAGCAGCTTGGGGCAGGGGGTTCGGGATGAGCAGTTCTTC.